This T cell receptor (beta chain) was profiled in a study of cytomegalovirus exposure and HLA in healthy donors. Overall study results and limits: The authors listed 164 TCR beta chains as cytomegalovirus-associated. Presence/absence analyses took donor sequencing depth as roughly uniform.

The study ran its PCR with 60 Vbeta and 13 Jbeta primers. TCRdb's table, derived via immunoSEQ multiplex PCR, lists solely in-frame clones and lacks some. The data show 100,000 or so clones, about 83% seen once. This CDR3 is built from 15 residues. CDR1 and CDR2 (germline): SNHLY, FYNNEI. The V gene end was trimmed by 7 bases and the J gene end by 6 bases; junction bases not matched to a gene: 13. With respect to this clone: What it binds is not known.

Source material: PBMCs. The chain links TRBV2 to TRBJ2-7, with 9 positions matching TRBD2. The receptor was isolated from a female donor in good health and CMV-seropositive. As DNA, the CDR3 is TGTGCCAGCACTGACGGGGCTAGCGGGAATGGCGAGCAGTACTTC. Protein product: CASTDGASGNGEQYF.